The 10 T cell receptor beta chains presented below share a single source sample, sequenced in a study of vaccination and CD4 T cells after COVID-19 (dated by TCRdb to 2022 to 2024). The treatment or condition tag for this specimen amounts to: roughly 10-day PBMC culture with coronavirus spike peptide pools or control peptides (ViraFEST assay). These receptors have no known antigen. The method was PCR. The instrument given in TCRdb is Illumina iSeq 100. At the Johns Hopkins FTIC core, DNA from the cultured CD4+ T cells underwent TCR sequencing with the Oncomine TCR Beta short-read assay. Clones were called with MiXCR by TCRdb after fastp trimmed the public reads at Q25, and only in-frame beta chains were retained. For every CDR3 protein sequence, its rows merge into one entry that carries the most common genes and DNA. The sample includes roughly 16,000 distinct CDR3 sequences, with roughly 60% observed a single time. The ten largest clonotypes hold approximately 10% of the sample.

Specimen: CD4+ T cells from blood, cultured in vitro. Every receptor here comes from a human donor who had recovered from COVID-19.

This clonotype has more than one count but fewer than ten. The chain's CDR3 is CASGDRGDQPQHF. DNA for the CDR3: TGTGCCAGCGGGGACAGGGGTGATCAGCCCCAGCATTTT. The rearrangement joins TRBV6-1 to TRBJ1-5, with TRBD1 matching over 10 bases. Per germline, CDR1 MNHNS and CDR2 SASEGT. J was trimmed by 5 bases and V by 8 bases; bases with no gene match: 3. There are 13 residues in the CDR3.

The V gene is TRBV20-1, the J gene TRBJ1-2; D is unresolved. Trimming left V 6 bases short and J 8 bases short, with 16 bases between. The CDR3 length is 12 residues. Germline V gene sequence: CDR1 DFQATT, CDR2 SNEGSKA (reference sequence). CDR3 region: CSAYRAVWGYTF. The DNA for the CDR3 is TGCAGTGCGTACCGGGCCGTGTGGGGCTACACCTTC.

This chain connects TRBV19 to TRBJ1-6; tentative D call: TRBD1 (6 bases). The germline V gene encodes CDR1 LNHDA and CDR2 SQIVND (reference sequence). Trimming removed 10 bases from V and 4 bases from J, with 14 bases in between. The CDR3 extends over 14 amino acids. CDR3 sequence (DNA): TGTGCCACTTCGGACAGTACTTATAATTCACCCCTCCACTTT. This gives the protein CATSDSTYNSPLHF.

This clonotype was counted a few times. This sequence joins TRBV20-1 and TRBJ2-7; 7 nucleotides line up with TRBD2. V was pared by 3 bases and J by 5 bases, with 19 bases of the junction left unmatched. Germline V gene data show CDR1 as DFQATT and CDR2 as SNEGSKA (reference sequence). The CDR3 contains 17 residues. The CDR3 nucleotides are TGCAGTGCTAGGGCCCGGATGGGAGGCGGGAGTATCCACGAGCAGTACTTC. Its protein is CSARARMGGGSIHEQYF.

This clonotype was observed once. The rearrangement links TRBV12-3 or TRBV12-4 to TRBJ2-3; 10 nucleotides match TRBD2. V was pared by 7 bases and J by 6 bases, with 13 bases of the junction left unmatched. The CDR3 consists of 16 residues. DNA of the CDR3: TGTGCCAGCACCTCGAGGCTAGCGGGGGTGCTCGATACGCAGTATTTT. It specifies CASTSRLAGVLDTQYF.

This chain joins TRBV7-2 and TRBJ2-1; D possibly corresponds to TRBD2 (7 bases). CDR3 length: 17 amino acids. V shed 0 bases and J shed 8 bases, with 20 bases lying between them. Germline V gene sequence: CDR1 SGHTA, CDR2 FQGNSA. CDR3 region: CASSLARGASVVDEQFF. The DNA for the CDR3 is TGTGCCAGCAGCTTAGCTCGGGGGGCCTCGGTTGTCGATGAGCAGTTCTTC.

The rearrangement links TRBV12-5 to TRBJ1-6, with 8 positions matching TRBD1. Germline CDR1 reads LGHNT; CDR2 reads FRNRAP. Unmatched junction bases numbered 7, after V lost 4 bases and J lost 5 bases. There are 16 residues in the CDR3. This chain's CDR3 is CASGSRGPLNNSPLHF. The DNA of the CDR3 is TGTGCTAGTGGTTCCAGGGGGCCGCTAAATAATTCACCCCTCCACTTT.

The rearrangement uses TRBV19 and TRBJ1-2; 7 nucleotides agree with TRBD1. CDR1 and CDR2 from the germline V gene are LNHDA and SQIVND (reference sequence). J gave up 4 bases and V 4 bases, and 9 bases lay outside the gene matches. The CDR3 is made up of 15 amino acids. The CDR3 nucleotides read TGTGCCAGTAGTACGATGGACAGGCGGTCCTATGGCTACACCTTC. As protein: CASSTMDRRSYGYTF.

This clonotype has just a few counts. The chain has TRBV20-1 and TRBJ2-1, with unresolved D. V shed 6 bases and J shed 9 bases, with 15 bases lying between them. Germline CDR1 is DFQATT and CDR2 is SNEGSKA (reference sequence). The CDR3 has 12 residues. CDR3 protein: CSARPDTTEQFF. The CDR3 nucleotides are TGCAGTGCCCGACCCGATACTACTGAGCAGTTCTTC.

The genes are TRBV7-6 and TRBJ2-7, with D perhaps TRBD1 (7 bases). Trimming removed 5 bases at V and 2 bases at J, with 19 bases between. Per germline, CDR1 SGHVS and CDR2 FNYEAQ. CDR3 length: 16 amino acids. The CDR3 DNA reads TGTGCCAGCAGCGCCCCCCCTTCAGGGGGGCCCTACGAGCAGTACTTC. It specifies CASSAPPSGGPYEQYF.